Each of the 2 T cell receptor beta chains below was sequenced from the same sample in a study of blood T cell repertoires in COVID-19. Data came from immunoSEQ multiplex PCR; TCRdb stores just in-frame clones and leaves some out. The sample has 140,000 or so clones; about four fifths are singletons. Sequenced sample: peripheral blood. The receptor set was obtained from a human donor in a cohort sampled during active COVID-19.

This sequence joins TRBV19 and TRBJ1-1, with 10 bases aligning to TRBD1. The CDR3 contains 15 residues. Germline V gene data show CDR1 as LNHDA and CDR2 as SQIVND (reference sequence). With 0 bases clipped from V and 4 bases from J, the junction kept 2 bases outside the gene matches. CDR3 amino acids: CASSIETGGRTEAFF. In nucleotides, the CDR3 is TGTGCCAGTAGTATAGAGACAGGGGGCCGCACTGAAGCTTTCTTT. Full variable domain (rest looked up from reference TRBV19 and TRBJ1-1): DGGITQSPKYLFRKEGQNVTLSCEQNLNHDAMYWYRQDPGQGLRLIYYSQIVNDFQKGDIAEGYSVSREKKESFPLTVTSAQKNPTAFYLCASSIETGGRTEAFFGQGTRLTVV.

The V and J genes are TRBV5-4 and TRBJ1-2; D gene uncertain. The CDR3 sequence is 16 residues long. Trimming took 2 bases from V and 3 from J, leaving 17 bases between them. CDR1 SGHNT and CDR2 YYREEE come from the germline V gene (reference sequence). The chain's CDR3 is CASSFPTEGRDYGYTF. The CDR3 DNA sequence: TGTGCCAGCAGCTTCCCCACGGAGGGTCGAGACTATGGCTACACCTTC.